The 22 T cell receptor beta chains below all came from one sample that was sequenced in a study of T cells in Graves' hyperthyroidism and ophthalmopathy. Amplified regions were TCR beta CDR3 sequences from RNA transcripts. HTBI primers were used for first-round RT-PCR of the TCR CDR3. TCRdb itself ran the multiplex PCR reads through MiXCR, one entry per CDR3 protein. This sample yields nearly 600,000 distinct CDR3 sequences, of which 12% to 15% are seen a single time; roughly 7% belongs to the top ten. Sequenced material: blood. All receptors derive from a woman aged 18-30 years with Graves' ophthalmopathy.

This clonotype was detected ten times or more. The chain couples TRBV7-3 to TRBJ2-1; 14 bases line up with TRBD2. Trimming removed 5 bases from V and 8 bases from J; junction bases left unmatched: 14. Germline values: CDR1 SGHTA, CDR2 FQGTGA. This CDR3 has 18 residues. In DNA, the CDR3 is TGTGCCAGCAGCCCCCAACCCACCGGGACTAGCGGGAGATATGAGCAGTTCTTC. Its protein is CASSPQPTGTSGRYEQFF.

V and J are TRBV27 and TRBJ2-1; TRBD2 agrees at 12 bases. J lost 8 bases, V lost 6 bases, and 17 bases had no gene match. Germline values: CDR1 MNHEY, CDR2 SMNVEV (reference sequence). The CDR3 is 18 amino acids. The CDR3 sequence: CASRTGLAGALFLDEQFF. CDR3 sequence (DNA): TGTGCCAGCAGGACGGGACTAGCGGGCGCTCTCTTCTTGGATGAGCAGTTCTTC.

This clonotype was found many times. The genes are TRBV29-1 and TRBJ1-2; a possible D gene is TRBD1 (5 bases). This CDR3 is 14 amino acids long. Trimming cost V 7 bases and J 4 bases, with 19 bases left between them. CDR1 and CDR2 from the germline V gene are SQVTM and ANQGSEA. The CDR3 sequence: CSAVNTGLRYGYTF. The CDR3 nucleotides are TGCAGCGCAGTTAACACGGGACTACGCTATGGCTACACCTTC. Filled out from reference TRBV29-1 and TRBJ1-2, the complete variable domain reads SAVISQKPSRDICQRGTSLTIQCQVDSQVTMMFWYRQQPGQSLTLIATANQGSEATYESGFVIDKFPISRPNLTFSTLTVSNMSPEDSSIYLCSAVNTGLRYGYTFGSGTRLTVV.

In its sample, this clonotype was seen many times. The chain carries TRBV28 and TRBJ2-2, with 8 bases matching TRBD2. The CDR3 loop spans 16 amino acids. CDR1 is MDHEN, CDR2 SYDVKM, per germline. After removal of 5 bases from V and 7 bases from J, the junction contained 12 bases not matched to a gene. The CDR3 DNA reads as TGTGCCAGCAGTCCCACCAGCGGGAGCGATGGCGGGGAGCTGTTTTTT. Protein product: CASSPTSGSDGGELFF.

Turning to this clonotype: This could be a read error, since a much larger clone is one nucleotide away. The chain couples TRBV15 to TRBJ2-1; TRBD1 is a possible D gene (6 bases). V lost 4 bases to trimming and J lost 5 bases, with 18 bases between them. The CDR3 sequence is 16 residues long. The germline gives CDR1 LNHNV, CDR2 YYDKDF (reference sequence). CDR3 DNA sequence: TGTGCCACCAGCACAGAACGGGGCAGGGGAGACAATGAGCAGTTCTTC. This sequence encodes CATSTERGRGDNEQFF. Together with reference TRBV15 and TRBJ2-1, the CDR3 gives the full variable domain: DAMVIQNPRYQVTQFGKPVTLSCSQTLNHNVMYWYQQKSSQAPKLLFHYYDKDFNNEADTPDNFQSRRPNTSFCFLDIRSPGLGDTAMYLCATSTERGRGDNEQFFGPGTRLTVL.

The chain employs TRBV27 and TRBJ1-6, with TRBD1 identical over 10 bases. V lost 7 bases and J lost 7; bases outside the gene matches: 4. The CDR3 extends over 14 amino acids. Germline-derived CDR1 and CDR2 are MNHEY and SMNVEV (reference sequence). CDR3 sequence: CASKTGGGNSPLHF. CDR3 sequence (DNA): TGTGCCAGCAAGACAGGGGGCGGGAATTCACCCCTCCACTTT.

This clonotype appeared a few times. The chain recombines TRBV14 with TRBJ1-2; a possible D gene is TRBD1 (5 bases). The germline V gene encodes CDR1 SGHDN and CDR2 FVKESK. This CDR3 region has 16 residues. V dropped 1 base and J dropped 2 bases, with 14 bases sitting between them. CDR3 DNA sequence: TGTGCCAGCAGCCAAGTGGGGGAAGGAGCAAACTATGGCTACACCTTC. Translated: CASSQVGEGANYGYTF.

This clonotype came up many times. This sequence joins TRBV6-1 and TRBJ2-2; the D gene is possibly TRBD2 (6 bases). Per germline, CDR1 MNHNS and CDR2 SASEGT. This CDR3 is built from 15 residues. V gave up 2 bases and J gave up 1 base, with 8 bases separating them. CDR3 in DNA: TGTGCCAGCAGTGAAAGGCGGGGGAACACCGGGGAGCTGTTTTTT. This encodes CASSERRGNTGELFF.

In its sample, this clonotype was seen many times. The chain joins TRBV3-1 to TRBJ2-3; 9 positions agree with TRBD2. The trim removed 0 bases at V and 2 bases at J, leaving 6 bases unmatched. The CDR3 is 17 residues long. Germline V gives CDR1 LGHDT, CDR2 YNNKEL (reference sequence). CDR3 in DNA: TGTGCCAGCAGCCAAGAAAGGCTAGCGGGGTACACAGATACGCAGTATTTT. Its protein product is CASSQERLAGYTDTQYF.

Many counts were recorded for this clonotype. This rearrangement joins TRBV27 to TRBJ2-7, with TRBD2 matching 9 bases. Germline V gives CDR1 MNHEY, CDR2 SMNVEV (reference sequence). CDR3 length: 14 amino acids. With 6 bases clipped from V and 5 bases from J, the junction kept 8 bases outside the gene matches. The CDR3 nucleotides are TGTGCCAGCAGGAACAGCGGGAGGCTCAACGAGCAGTACTTC. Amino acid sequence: CASRNSGRLNEQYF.

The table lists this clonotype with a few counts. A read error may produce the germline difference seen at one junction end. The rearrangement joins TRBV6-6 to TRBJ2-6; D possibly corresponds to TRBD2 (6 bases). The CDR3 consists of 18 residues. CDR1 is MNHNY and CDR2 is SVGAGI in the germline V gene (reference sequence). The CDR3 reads CASSYSSGWASGANVLTF. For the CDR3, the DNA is TGCGCCAGCAGTTACTCAAGCGGGTGGGCCTCTGGGGCCAACGTCCTGACTTTC.

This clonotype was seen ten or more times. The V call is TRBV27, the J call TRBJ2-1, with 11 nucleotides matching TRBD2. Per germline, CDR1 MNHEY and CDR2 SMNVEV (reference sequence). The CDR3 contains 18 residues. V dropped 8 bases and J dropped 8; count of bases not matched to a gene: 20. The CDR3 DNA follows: TGTGCCAGCTTCCCACTAGCGGGAGAACAACGAAGCCGTGATGAGCAGTTCTTC. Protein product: CASFPLAGEQRSRDEQFF.

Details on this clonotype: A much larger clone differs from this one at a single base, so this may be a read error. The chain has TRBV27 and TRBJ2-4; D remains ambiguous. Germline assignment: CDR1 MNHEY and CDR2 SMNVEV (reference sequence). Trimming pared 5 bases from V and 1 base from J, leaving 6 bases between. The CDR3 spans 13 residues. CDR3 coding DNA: TGTGCCAGCAGTCATGGGGCCAAAAACATTCAGTACTTC. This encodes CASSHGAKNIQYF.

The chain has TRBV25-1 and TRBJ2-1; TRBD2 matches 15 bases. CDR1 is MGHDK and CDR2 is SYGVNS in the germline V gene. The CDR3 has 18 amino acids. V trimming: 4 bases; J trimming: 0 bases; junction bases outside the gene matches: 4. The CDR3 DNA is TGTGCCAGCAGTGGTTGGACTAGCGGGAGGGGCTCCTACAATGAGCAGTTCTTC. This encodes CASSGWTSGRGSYNEQFF.

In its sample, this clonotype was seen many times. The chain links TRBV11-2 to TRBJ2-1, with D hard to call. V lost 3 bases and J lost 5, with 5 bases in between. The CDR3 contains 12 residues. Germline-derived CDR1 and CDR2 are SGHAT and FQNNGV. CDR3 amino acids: CASSFRNNEQFF. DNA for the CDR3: TGTGCCAGCAGCTTTCGTAACAATGAGCAGTTCTTC.

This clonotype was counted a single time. The CDR3 here is CASSPHRGLNTEAFF. The CDR3 DNA follows: TGTGCCAGCAGCCCCCACAGGGGCTTGAACACTGAAGCTTTCTTT. The genes are TRBV14 and TRBJ1-1, with 7 bases lining up with TRBD1. The CDR3 extends over 15 amino acids. Looked up from germline, CDR1 is SGHDN and CDR2 is FVKESK. The V and J ends lost 4 bases and 0 bases, in that order; junction bases with no gene match: 5. Variable domain in full (rest from reference TRBV14 and TRBJ1-1): EAGVTQFPSHSVIEKGQTVTLRCDPISGHDNLYWYRRVMGKEIKFLLHFVKESKQDESGMPNNRFLAERTGGTYSTLKVQPAELEDSGVYFCASSPHRGLNTEAFFGQGTRLTVV.

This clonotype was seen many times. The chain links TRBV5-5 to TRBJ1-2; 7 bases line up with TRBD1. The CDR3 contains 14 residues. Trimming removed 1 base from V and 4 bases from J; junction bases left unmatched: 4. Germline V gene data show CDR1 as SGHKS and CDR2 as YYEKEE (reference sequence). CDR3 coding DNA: TGTGCCAGCAGCTTGAAGGGACAGCCCTATGGCTACACCTTC. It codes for CASSLKGQPYGYTF.

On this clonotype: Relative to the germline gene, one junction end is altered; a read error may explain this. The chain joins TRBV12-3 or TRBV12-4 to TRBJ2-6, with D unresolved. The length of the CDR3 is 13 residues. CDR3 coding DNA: TGTGCCCGCAGCCCAGGTGGGGCCAACGTCCTGACTTTC. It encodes CARSPGGANVLTF.

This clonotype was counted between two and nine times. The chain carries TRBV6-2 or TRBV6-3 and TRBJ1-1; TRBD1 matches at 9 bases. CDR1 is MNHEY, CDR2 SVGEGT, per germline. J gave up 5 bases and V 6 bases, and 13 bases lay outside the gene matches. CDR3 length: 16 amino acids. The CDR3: CASRRRDRVGETEAFF. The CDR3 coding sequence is TGTGCCAGCAGACGACGGGACAGGGTGGGGGAAACTGAAGCTTTCTTT.

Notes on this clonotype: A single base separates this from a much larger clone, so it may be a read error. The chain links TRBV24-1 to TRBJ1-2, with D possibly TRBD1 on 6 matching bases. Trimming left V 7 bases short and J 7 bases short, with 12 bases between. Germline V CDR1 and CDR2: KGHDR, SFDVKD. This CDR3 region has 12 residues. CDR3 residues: CATSGAGAGYTF. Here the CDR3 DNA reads TGTGCCACCAGCGGGGCAGGGGCTGGCTACACCTTC.

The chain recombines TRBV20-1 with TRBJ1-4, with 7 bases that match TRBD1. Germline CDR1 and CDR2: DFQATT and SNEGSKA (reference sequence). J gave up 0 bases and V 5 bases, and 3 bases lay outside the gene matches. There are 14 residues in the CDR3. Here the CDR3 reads CSAGTASTNEKLFF. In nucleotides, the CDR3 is TGCAGTGCTGGGACAGCTTCAACTAATGAAAAACTGTTTTTT.

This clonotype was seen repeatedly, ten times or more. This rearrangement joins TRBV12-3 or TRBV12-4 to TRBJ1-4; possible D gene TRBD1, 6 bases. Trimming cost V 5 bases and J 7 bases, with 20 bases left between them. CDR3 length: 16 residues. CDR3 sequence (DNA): TGTGCCAGCAGTCAACGGACACTTCAAGGGGGTGAAAAACTGTTTTTT. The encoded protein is CASSQRTLQGGEKLFF.